Shown below are 10 T cell receptor beta chains from a single sample sequenced in a study of OX40 agonist ivuxolimab in advanced cancers. The data were produced by immunoSEQ multiplex PCR, yet TCRdb's version contains in-frame clones alone and is incomplete. The sample has 30,000 to 40,000 clones, more than 85% seen once. Here the sequenced sample was CD4+ or CD8+ T cells sorted from blood, taken in a trial of the OX40 agonist ivuxolimab. These receptors were obtained from an adult with an advanced solid tumor such as melanoma, head and neck, liver or kidney cancer.

This clone was seen a handful of times. J is TRBJ2-7 and V is TRBV28, with unresolved D. The CDR3 has 12 amino acids. V lost 4 bases, J lost 11 bases, and 15 bases lay in between. Germline V gene data show CDR1 as MDHEN and CDR2 as SYDVKM. The CDR3 DNA reads as TGTGCCAGCAGTTCTGTCCCGGGCCAGGAGTACTTC. Translated, it gives CASSSVPGQEYF.

V usage is TRBV19 and J usage is TRBJ1-5; 12 nucleotides align to TRBD1. Germline V gene lookup returns CDR1 LNHDA and CDR2 SQIVND (reference sequence). With V trimmed by 5 bases and J by 9 bases, 5 bases remained unmatched. The CDR3 loop spans 14 amino acids. For the CDR3, the DNA is TGTGCCAGTAGTGGGACAGGGGGCCAGCCGCCCCAGCATTTT. Translated: CASSGTGGQPPQHF.

Notes on this clone: This sample also contains other DNA sequences that code for the same CDR3. The chain links TRBV7-9 to TRBJ1-1; 7 bases fit TRBD1. V lost 5 bases and J lost 4; bases outside the gene matches: 4. The CDR3 has 13 amino acids. Germline V gene data show CDR1 as SEHNR and CDR2 as FQNEAQ (reference sequence). CDR3 loop: CASSLQGGTEAFF. CDR3 sequence (DNA): TGTGCCAGCAGCCTTCAGGGGGGCACTGAAGCTTTCTTT.

The chain couples TRBV5-6 to TRBJ2-5, with 7 nucleotides matching TRBD2. V gave up 6 bases and J gave up 4 bases; unmatched junction bases: 6. CDR3 length: 13 amino acids. Per the germline V gene, CDR1 is SGHDT and CDR2 is YYEEEE. CDR3 in DNA: TGTGCCAGCATTCGGGGGAGGGGAGAGACCCAGTACTTC. Translating it yields CASIRGRGETQYF.

The sample holds one count of this clone. This rearrangement joins TRBV7-9 to TRBJ2-7, with D uncertain. The germline V gene encodes CDR1 SEHNR and CDR2 FQNEAQ (reference sequence). Trimming pared 5 bases from V and 7 bases from J, leaving 21 bases between. The CDR3 totals 15 residues. The DNA for the CDR3 is TGTGCCAGCAGCCGTCCCCATGGGCGGATCGTGGAGCAGTACTTC. As protein: CASSRPHGRIVEQYF.

This clone was picked up a small number of times. A read error is likely, as this CDR3 ends without the conserved phenylalanine or tryptophan. The V call is TRBV6-6, the J call TRBJ1-6, with D possibly matching TRBD1 (5 bases). The V and J ends lost 0 bases and 11 bases respectively, with 11 bases between them. The CDR3 covers 14 residues. Germline loops: CDR1 MNHNY, CDR2 SVGAGI (reference sequence). The CDR3: CASSYSGRDAPLHL. CDR3 bases: TGTGCCAGCAGTTACTCGGGCAGGGATGCACCCCTCCACCTT.

The V and J genes are TRBV5-1 and TRBJ2-5; D is perhaps TRBD2 (6 bases). The V gene's germline CDR1 is SGHRS and CDR2 YFSETQ. The CDR3 extends over 12 amino acids. The V and J ends lost 2 bases and 5 bases respectively, with 7 bases between them. The CDR3 region has the DNA TGCGCCAGCAGCTTCGGAGGGGAGACCCAGTACTTC. Translated: CASSFGGETQYF. Supplemented by reference TRBV5-1 and TRBJ2-5, the full variable domain reads KAGVTQTPRYLIKTRGQQVTLSCSPISGHRSVSWYQQTPGQGLQFLFEYFSETQRNKGNFPGRFSGRQFSNSRSEMNVSTLELGDSALYLCASSFGGETQYFGPGTRLLVL.

In this sample, this clone turned up once. The CDR3 ends on some other residue instead of the conserved phenylalanine or tryptophan, so this is likely a read error. J is TRBJ1-6 and V is TRBV11-2; 7 bases agree with TRBD1. The J segment lost 7 bases and the V segment lost 4 bases, leaving 1 base of the junction unmatched. CDR1 SGHAT and CDR2 FQNNGV come from the germline V gene. This CDR3 has 13 residues. The CDR3 region is CASSSTGNSPLHL. In nucleotides, the CDR3 is TGTGCCAGCAGCTCGACAGGGAATTCACCCCTCCACCTT.

V gene TRBV7-2 combines with J gene TRBJ2-7; 7 positions agree with TRBD1. CDR3 length equals 14 residues. J was trimmed by 2 bases and V by 5 bases; bases with no gene match: 6. Per the germline V gene, CDR1 is SGHTA and CDR2 is FQGNSA. The CDR3 spells CASSTRDSTYEQYF. The DNA of the CDR3 is TGTGCCAGCAGCACCCGGGACAGCACCTACGAGCAGTACTTC.

V is TRBV5-1 and J is TRBJ2-1; no reliable D call. V lost 4 bases to trimming and J lost 6 bases, with 8 bases between them. Germline V gene sequence: CDR1 SGHRS, CDR2 YFSETQ. This CDR3 has 12 amino acids. CDR3 nucleotides: TGCGCCAGCAGCGTGTTAACCAATGAGCAGTTCTTC. Its protein is CASSVLTNEQFF.